Listed below are T cell receptor beta chains from one sample, sequenced in a study of vaccination and CD4 T cells after COVID-19. TCRdb recomputed calls from the PCR reads with MiXCR, one row per CDR3 protein. This table has some 16,000 distinct CDR3 sequences, 66% appearing once. The sequenced sample was CD4+ T cells from blood, obtained after SARS-CoV-2 vaccination. These receptors originate from a human donor who had recovered from COVID-19. CDR3s include the opening cysteine and the closing phenylalanine or tryptophan. Each record gives: D gene, V gene, J gene, clone size, CDR3 protein, CDR3 DNA. D genes are given only for firm matches. Not every row has a clone size; where given, it reads once, few, many or a size class.

>NA|TRBV18|TRBJ2-5|NA
CASSPPEAKGETQYF
TGTGCCAGCTCACCACCAGAAGCTAAGGGGGAGACCCAGTACTTC
>TRBD1|TRBV11-2|TRBJ1-6|NA
CASSLGQGGYNSPLHF
TGTGCCAGCAGCTTGGGACAGGGTGGCTATAATTCACCCCTCCACTTT
>NA|TRBV6-1|TRBJ2-5|NA
CASRSRLQETQYF
TGTGCCAGCAGGTCGAGGCTCCAAGAGACCCAGTACTTC
>NA|TRBV20-1|TRBJ2-1|NA
CSAQPYRRAHYNEQFF
TGCAGTGCTCAACCTTATCGGAGGGCGCATTACAATGAGCAGTTCTTC
>NA|TRBV5-5|TRBJ1-6|NA
CASSRPGEVRGALHF
TGTGCCAGCAGCCGCCCGGGGGAGGTTAGAGGGGCCCTCCACTTT
>NA|TRBV2|TRBJ1-6|few
CASSEIQGIDSPLHF
TGTGCCAGCAGTGAGATCCAGGGAATCGATTCACCCCTCCACTTT
>NA|TRBV12-3/TRBV12-4|TRBJ1-6|NA
CASASPPTAGGNSPLHF
TGTGCCAGCGCGTCTCCACCGACTGCCGGCGGGAATTCACCCCTCCACTTT
>TRBD2|TRBV19|TRBJ2-3|NA
CASSAPPPAGDTDTQYF
TGTGCCAGTAGTGCCCCCCCTCCGGCGGGAGACACAGATACGCAGTATTTT
>NA|TRBV20-1|TRBJ1-4|once
CSARFGGGEKLFF
TGCAGTGCTAGATTCGGGGGCGGTGAAAAACTGTTTTTT
>NA|TRBV20-1|TRBJ2-7|few
CSARDPSSYEQYF
TGCAGTGCTAGGGACCCGAGCTCCTACGAGCAGTACTTC
>TRBD1|TRBV10-3|TRBJ1-4|NA
CAISEKGQGGEKLFF
TGTGCCATCAGTGAGAAAGGACAGGGTGGGGAAAAACTGTTTTTT
>NA|TRBV20-1|TRBJ1-1|NA
CSVRVEATGEAFF
TGCAGTGTTAGGGTAGAAGCGACTGGTGAAGCTTTCTTT
>NA|TRBV20-1|TRBJ2-3|NA
CSAIPTAGTDTQYF
TGCAGTGCTATTCCTACTGCTGGCACAGATACGCAGTATTTT
>TRBD2|TRBV7-7|TRBJ2-7|NA
CASSPTGLAGVQYF
TGTGCTAGCAGCCCGACGGGACTAGCGGGAGTGCAGTACTTC
>NA|TRBV6-1|TRBJ2-1|NA
CASSRGRGTGHEQFF
TGTGCCAGCAGTCGCGGAAGAGGGACTGGCCATGAGCAGTTCTTC
>TRBD1|TRBV16|TRBJ1-1|few
CASSQSGQGTTEAFF
TGTGCCAGCAGCCAATCAGGACAGGGGACTACTGAAGCTTTCTTT
>TRBD1|TRBV28|TRBJ2-5|NA
CASRPNRGPQETQYF
TGTGCCAGCAGGCCAAACAGGGGGCCCCAAGAGACCCAGTACTTC
>TRBD2|TRBV27|TRBJ2-3|NA
CASRPGRALSTDTQYF
TGTGCCAGCAGACCCGGGAGGGCCCTAAGCACAGATACGCAGTATTTT
>NA|TRBV19|TRBJ1-5|NA
CASREVYREPQHF
TGTGCCAGTAGGGAGGTGTACCGGGAGCCCCAGCATTTT
>TRBD1|TRBV20-1|TRBJ1-6|few
CSANRGIRNSPLHF
TGCAGTGCTAACAGGGGTATAAGGAATTCACCCCTCCACTTT
>TRBD1|TRBV27|TRBJ1-4|NA
CASSGTATNEKLFF
TGTGCCAGCAGTGGGACAGCAACTAATGAAAAACTGTTTTTT
>NA|TRBV6-1|TRBJ2-3|few
CASSEFTDSTDTQYF
TGTGCCAGCAGTGAATTCACAGACAGCACAGATACGCAGTATTTT
>TRBD2|TRBV19|TRBJ2-1|few
CASIPGLAGTQSSYNEQFF
TGTGCCAGTATCCCGGGACTAGCGGGAACCCAGAGCTCCTACAATGAGCAGTTCTTC
>NA|TRBV27|TRBJ1-2|few
CASRFSGRNYGYTF
TGTGCCAGCCGATTCTCCGGCAGGAACTATGGCTACACCTTC
>TRBD2|TRBV7-2|TRBJ2-7|few
CASSLVASGISYEQYF
TGTGCCAGCAGCTTAGTGGCTAGCGGGATCTCCTACGAGCAGTACTTC
>NA|TRBV15|TRBJ2-5|few
CATSNVYQETQYF
TGTGCCACCAGCAATGTGTACCAAGAGACCCAGTACTTC
>NA|TRBV27|TRBJ2-7|few
CASSFRGARNGEQYF
TGTGCCAGCAGTTTTAGGGGGGCGCGAAATGGCGAGCAGTACTTC
>NA|TRBV30|TRBJ2-7|NA
CAWSVAGTYEQYF
TGTGCCTGGAGTGTAGCAGGGACCTACGAGCAGTACTTC
>NA|TRBV11-1|TRBJ2-1|once
CASSLARYNEQFF
TGTGCCAGCAGCTTAGCCCGGTACAATGAGCAGTTCTTC
>NA|TRBV7-6|TRBJ2-2|NA
CASSLLPPSVKNTGELFF
TGTGCCAGCAGCTTATTACCACCGAGCGTAAAGAACACCGGGGAGCTGTTTTTT
>TRBD1|TRBV28|TRBJ1-5|few
CASSPNRGNQPQHF
TGTGCCAGCAGCCCCAACAGGGGGAATCAGCCCCAGCATTTT
>NA|TRBV7-7|TRBJ2-1|few
CASSLGGNLDEQFF
TGTGCTAGCAGCTTAGGCGGGAATCTAGATGAGCAGTTCTTC
>TRBD2|TRBV20-1|TRBJ2-1|NA
CSARDPSGSGNEQFF
TGCAGTGCTAGGGACCCTAGCGGGAGCGGCAATGAGCAGTTCTTC
>TRBD2|TRBV18|TRBJ2-3|NA
CASSPLAGQRTDTQYF
TGTGCCAGCTCACCACTAGCGGGCCAACGCACAGATACGCAGTATTTT
>TRBD1|TRBV18|TRBJ2-5|NA
CASSPNTRTTGLQETQYF
TGTGCCAGCTCACCAAACACAAGAACGACAGGGTTGCAAGAGACCCAGTACTTC
>TRBD1|TRBV6-1|TRBJ2-4|NA
CASSTGGKNTQYF
TGTGCCAGCAGTACAGGGGGCAAAAACACTCAGTACTTC